These 16 T cell receptor beta chains came from one sample sequenced in a study of blood T cells in healthy people across ages. Primed by a sample-barcoded 5' primer and a J-beta primer mix, a second PCR proceeded for 7 to 11 cycles. TCRdb reanalysed the 5' RACE reads using MiXCR and keeps one entry per CDR3 protein. The sample yields some 670,000 distinct CDR3 sequences, approximately 52% seen once. Sequences were obtained from blood. These receptors all come from a woman older than 75 in good health.

This clonotype was detected a few times. The CDR3 sequence: CASSFFKTQYF. The CDR3 nucleotides read TGTGCCAGCAGCTTCTTTAAGACCCAGTACTTC. The rearrangement uses TRBV14 and TRBJ2-5; D ambiguous. Between the trimmed V and J ends, which lost 5 bases and 6 bases, there was a span of 7 bases. The germline V gene encodes CDR1 SGHDN and CDR2 FVKESK. CDR3 length: 11 residues.

This clonotype was observed a few times. V is TRBV5-1 and J is TRBJ2-7; D may be TRBD1 or TRBD2 (5 bases each). The CDR3 is 14 amino acids. Germline V lookup: CDR1 SGHRS, CDR2 YFSETQ. With 5 bases removed from V and 0 bases from J, the gap between germline ends came to 12 bases. CDR3 sequence reads: CASRRDGNSYEQYF. CDR3 nucleotides: TGCGCCAGCAGACGGGACGGTAACTCCTACGAGCAGTACTTC.

V usage is TRBV7-9 and J usage is TRBJ2-5; D might be TRBD1 or TRBD2, each matching 5 bases. Looked up from germline, CDR1 is SEHNR and CDR2 is FQNEAQ (reference sequence). The V and J ends lost 11 bases and 5 bases respectively, with 15 bases between them. This CDR3 is built from 12 residues. This CDR3 is CALRGVEETQYF. The CDR3, as DNA: TGTGCCTTACGAGGGGTAGAGGAGACCCAGTACTTC.

This clonotype has ten or more counts. The chain links TRBV18 to TRBJ2-3, with D maybe TRBD2 (5 bases). The CDR3 length is 16 residues. Trimming stripped 3 bases from V and 3 bases from J, with 16 bases between. Germline V CDR1 and CDR2: KGHSH, LQKENI. CDR3 protein: CASSPFVRGTTDTQYF. CDR3 DNA: TGTGCCAGCTCACCTTTTGTTCGGGGAACAACAGATACGCAGTATTTT.

The chain combines TRBV12-5 with TRBJ2-7; 9 bases agree with TRBD1. Germline lookup yields CDR1 LGHNT and CDR2 FRNRAP. The V and J ends lost 5 bases and 5 bases, in that order; junction bases with no gene match: 7. There are 14 residues in the CDR3. In DNA form, the CDR3 reads TGTGCTAGTGGTCCCGGGACAGGGTTCAACGAGCAGTACTTC. This codes for CASGPGTGFNEQYF.

This rearrangement joins TRBV24-1 to TRBJ2-3, with 7 positions matching TRBD2. Trimming removed 8 bases from V and 1 base from J; junction bases left unmatched: 5. The CDR3 is 14 residues long. Germline-derived CDR1 and CDR2 are KGHDR and SFDVKD. The CDR3 region has the DNA TGTGCCACCAAGGCGGGAGTCGGCACAGATACGCAGTATTTT. Translating it yields CATKAGVGTDTQYF.

This sequence joins TRBV19 and TRBJ2-7, with D uncertain. Trimming cost V 2 bases and J 3 bases, with 11 bases left between them. The CDR3 covers 14 residues. The germline V gene has CDR1 LNHDA and CDR2 SQIVND (reference sequence). DNA for the CDR3: TGTGCCAGTAGTATATCGGCGCGGATCTACGAGCAGTACTTC. Its protein is CASSISARIYEQYF. The full variable domain, its missing parts supplied by reference TRBV19 and TRBJ2-7, is DGGITQSPKYLFRKEGQNVTLSCEQNLNHDAMYWYRQDPGQGLRLIYYSQIVNDFQKGDIAEGYSVSREKKESFPLTVTSAQKNPTAFYLCASSISARIYEQYFGPGTRLTVT.

V usage is TRBV5-6 and J usage is TRBJ2-4; D might be TRBD1 or TRBD2, each matching 5 bases. Germline-derived CDR1 and CDR2 are SGHDT and YYEEEE. The CDR3 runs to 15 residues. V lost 8 bases, J lost 3 bases, and 18 bases lay in between. The CDR3 is CASTMSGGVKNIQYF. CDR3 nucleotide sequence: TGTGCCAGTACCATGAGTGGGGGTGTCAAAAACATTCAGTACTTC.

As for this clonotype: Sequence at one end of the junction differs from germline and may be a read error. The V and J genes are TRBV20-1 and TRBJ2-5; D possibly uses TRBD1 or TRBD2 (5 bases each). Germline CDR1 and CDR2: DFQATT and SNEGSKA (reference sequence). The CDR3 consists of 15 residues. The CDR3 here is CSARRGWGTQEPQYF. DNA for the CDR3: TGCAGTGCTAGGAGGGGATGGGGGACGCAAGAGCCCCAGTACTTC.

The V and J genes are TRBV12-3 or TRBV12-4 and TRBJ1-5, with TRBD1 identical over 9 bases. V lost 5 bases, J lost 4 bases, and 6 bases stayed unmatched. The CDR3 loop spans 15 amino acids. In nucleotides, the CDR3 is TGTGCCAGCAGTCAGACAGGGGGAAGGAATCAGCCCCAGCATTTT. Encoded protein: CASSQTGGRNQPQHF.

J is TRBJ2-4 and V is TRBV7-9; 7 nucleotides agree with TRBD2. With the DNA end fitting TRBJ2-7 better, the J assignment may be wrong. The CDR3 loop spans 14 amino acids. CDR1 is SEHNR and CDR2 is FQNEAQ in the germline V gene (reference sequence). The CDR3 loop reads CASSPGGGFYEQYF. The DNA for the CDR3 is TGTGCCAGCAGCCCCGGCGGGGGATTCTACGAGCAGTACTTC.

This clonotype has a single count. This rearrangement joins TRBV4-1 to TRBJ2-4; 7 bases agree with TRBD2. The DNA end favors TRBJ2-7, so the J call may be wrong. This CDR3 is built from 14 residues. Germline V lookup: CDR1 MGHRA, CDR2 YSYEKL. The CDR3: CASSPRDYSGEQYF. The CDR3, as DNA: TGCGCCAGCAGCCCTCGGGACTATTCAGGCGAGCAGTACTTC.

In this sample, this clonotype turned up many times. The V gene is TRBV2, the J gene TRBJ2-3; 10 bases map to TRBD2. The CDR3 consists of 15 residues. CDR1 is SNHLY and CDR2 is FYNNEI in the germline V gene. Trimming at V came to 8 bases and at J to 7 bases, leaving 12 bases not matched to a gene. The CDR3 DNA reads as TGTGCCAGCGGAGAGCGGGAGGGCCATTTTTATACGCAGTATTTT. Amino acids: CASGEREGHFYTQYF.

This chain connects TRBV6-2 or TRBV6-3 to TRBJ1-1, with 10 nucleotides matching TRBD1. The CDR3 consists of 17 residues. Germline CDR1 and CDR2: MNHEY and SVGEGT. Trimming cost V 2 bases and J 1 base; bases outside gene matches: 7. The CDR3 DNA follows: TGTGCCAGCAGTTACCCGAAGACAGGGGGCTCGAACACTGAAGCTTTCTTT. Translated, it gives CASSYPKTGGSNTEAFF.

As concerns this clonotype: The germline gene is not matched at one end of the junction; a read error may be the cause. The V gene is TRBV6-2 or TRBV6-3, the J gene TRBJ2-1, with 14 bases fitting TRBD2. CDR3 length: 17 amino acids. Germline V lookup: CDR1 MNHEY, CDR2 SVGEGT. This chain's CDR3 is CTSSSPGLAGGDNEQFF. The CDR3, as DNA: TGTACCAGCAGTTCCCCTGGACTAGCGGGGGGCGACAATGAGCAGTTCTTC.

The sample holds a few counts of this clonotype. Germline is not matched at one junction end, which may reflect a read error. The chain uses TRBV12-3 or TRBV12-4 and TRBJ2-3; TRBD2 might be the D (5 bases). This CDR3 spans 13 amino acids. The CDR3 sequence is CASSVAPPNTQYF. In DNA, the CDR3 is TGTGCCAGCAGTGTAGCGCCTCCTAATACGCAGTATTTT.